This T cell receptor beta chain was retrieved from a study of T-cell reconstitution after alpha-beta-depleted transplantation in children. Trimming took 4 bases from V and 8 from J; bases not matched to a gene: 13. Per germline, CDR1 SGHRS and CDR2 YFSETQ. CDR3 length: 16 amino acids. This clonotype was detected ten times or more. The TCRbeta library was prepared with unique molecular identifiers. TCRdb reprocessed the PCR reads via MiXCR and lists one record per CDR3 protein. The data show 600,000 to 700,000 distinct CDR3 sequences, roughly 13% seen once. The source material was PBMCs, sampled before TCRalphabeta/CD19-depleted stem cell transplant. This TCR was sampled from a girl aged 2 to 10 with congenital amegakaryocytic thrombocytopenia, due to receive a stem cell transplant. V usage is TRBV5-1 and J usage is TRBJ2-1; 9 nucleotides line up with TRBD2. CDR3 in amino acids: CASSPRSLAGSHEQFF. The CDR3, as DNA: TGCGCCAGCAGCCCCCGGAGTCTAGCGGGATCTCATGAGCAGTTCTTC.